The clone carrying this T cell receptor beta chain was recorded at least ten times. The data were taken from a study of human T cells and chemical hapten exposure. Study-level background: The variation in per-sample TCR yields arose mainly from small differences in pooled library volumes.

This CDR3 comprises 15 residues. Trimming removed 0 bases from V and 8 bases from J, with 15 bases in between. Germline V gene data show CDR1 as SGHNT and CDR2 as YYREEE (reference sequence). TCRdb reprocessed the RACE reads via MiXCR and lists one record per CDR3 protein. The sample has approximately 79,000 distinct CDR3 sequences; 8.6% are singletons. Time point given: healthy volunteer bleed at 6 weeks. Blood, whole and unfractionated, served as the source for total RNA extraction. The material sequenced was whole blood. The chain is built from TRBV5-4 and TRBJ2-1; either TRBD1 or TRBD2 may supply D (6 bases each). The source of this sequence is a male donor in good health. Some clones in this sample may be carry-over from other donors' samples. The CDR3 reads CASSLGVGGLDEQFF. CDR3 DNA sequence: TGTGCCAGCAGCTTGGGGGTTGGGGGGCTCGATGAGCAGTTCTTC. The entire variable domain, with the rest obtained from reference TRBV5-4 and TRBJ2-1, is as follows: ETGVTQSPTHLIKTRGQQVTLRCSSQSGHNTVSWYQQALGQGPQFIFQYYREEENGRGNFPPRFSGLQFPNYSSELNVNALELDDSALYLCASSLGVGGLDEQFFGPGTRLTVL.